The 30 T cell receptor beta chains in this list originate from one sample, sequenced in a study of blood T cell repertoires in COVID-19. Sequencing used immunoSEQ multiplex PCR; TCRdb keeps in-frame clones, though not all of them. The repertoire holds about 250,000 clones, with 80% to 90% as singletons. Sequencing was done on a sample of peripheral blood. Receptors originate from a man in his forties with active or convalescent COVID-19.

The CDR3 reads CAWSGVGAAGNTIYF. The DNA for the CDR3 is TGTGCCTGGAGTGGGGTAGGGGCGGCTGGAAACACCATATATTTT. This chain connects TRBV30 to TRBJ1-3; the D gene is possibly TRBD1 (5 bases). Germline V gene sequence: CDR1 GTSNPN, CDR2 SVGIG (reference sequence). The germline V and J ends were trimmed by 1 base and 2 bases, with 12 bases remaining between them. The CDR3 has 15 amino acids.

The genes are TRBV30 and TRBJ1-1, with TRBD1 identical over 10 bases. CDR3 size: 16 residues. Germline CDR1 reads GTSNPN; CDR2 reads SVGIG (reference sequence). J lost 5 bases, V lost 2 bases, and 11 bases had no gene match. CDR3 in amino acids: CAWSPGQGLGFTEAFF. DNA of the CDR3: TGTGCCTGGAGTCCGGGACAGGGGCTTGGTTTTACTGAAGCTTTCTTT.

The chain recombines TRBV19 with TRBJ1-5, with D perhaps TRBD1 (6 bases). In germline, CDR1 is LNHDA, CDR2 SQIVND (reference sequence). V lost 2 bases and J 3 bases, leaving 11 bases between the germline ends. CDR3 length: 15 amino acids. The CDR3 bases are TGTGCCAGTAGTATAACAGGGCCGAACAATCAGCCCCAGCATTTT. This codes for CASSITGPNNQPQHF.

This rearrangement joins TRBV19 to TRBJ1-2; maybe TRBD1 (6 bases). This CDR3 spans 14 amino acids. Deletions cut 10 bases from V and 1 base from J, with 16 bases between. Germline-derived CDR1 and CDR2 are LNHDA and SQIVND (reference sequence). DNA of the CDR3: TGTGCCACCGCGACAGGAAGCCGTAACTATGGCTACACCTTC. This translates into CATATGSRNYGYTF.

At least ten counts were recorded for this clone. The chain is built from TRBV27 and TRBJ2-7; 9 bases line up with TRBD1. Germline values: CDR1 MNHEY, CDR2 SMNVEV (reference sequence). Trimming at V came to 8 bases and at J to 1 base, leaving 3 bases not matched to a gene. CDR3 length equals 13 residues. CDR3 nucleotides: TGTGCCAGCGCCGGGACAGGGTCCTACGAGCAGTACTTC. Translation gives CASAGTGSYEQYF.

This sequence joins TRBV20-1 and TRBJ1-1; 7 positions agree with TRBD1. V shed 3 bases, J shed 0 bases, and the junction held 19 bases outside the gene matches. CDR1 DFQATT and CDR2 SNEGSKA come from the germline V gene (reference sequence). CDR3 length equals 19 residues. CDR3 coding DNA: TGCAGTGCTAGTGATCCGGTGGGACAGACCATCCCCTTGAACACTGAAGCTTTCTTT. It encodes CSASDPVGQTIPLNTEAFF.

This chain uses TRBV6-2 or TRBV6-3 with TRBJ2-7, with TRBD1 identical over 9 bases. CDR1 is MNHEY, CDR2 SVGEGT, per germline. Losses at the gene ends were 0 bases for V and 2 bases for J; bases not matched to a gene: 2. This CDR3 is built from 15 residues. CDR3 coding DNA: TGTGCCAGCAGTTACTCTGGGACAGGGCCCTACGAGCAGTACTTC. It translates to CASSYSGTGPYEQYF.

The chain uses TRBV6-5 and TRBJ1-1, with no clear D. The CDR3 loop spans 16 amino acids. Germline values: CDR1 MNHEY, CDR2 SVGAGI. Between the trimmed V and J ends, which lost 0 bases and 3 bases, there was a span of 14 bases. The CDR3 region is CASSYSSPPGDTEAFF. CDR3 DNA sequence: TGTGCCAGCAGTTACTCGTCACCCCCGGGAGACACTGAAGCTTTCTTT.

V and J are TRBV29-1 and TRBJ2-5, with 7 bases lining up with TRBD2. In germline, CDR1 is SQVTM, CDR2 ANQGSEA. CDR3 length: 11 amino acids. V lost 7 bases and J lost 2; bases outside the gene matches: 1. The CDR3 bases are TGCAGCGCCGGGGGGCAAGAGACCCAGTACTTC. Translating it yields CSAGGQETQYF.

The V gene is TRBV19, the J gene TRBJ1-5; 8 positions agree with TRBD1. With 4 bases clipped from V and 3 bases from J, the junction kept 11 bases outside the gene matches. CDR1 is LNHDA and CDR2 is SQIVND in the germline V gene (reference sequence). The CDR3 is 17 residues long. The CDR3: CASSTAYYRGNNQPQHF. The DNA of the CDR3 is TGTGCCAGTAGTACCGCTTATTACAGGGGGAACAATCAGCCCCAGCATTTT.

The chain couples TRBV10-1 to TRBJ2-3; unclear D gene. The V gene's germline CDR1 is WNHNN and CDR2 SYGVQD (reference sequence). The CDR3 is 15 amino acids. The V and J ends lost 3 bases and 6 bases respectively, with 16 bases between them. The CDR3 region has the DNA TGCGCCAGCAGTGATTATCCTGGCTCACCGGATACGCAGTATTTT. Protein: CASSDYPGSPDTQYF.

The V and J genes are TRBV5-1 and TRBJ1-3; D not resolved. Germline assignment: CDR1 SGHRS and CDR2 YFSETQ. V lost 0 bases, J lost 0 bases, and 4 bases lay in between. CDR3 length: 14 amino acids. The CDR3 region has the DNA TGCGCCAGCAGCTTGGGGAGCTCTGGAAACACCATATATTTT. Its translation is CASSLGSSGNTIYF.

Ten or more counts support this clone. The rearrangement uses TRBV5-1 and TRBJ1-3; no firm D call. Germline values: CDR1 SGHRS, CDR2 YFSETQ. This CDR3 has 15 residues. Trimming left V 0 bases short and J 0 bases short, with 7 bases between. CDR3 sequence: CASSLGTSSGNTIYF. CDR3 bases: TGCGCCAGCAGCTTGGGCACAAGCTCTGGAAACACCATATATTTT.

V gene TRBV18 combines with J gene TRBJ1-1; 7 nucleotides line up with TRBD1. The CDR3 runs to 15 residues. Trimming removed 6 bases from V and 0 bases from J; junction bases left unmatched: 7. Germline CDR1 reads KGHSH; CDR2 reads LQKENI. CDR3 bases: TGTGCCAGCTCCCCCTCGACAGGGATGAACACTGAAGCTTTCTTT. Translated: CASSPSTGMNTEAFF.

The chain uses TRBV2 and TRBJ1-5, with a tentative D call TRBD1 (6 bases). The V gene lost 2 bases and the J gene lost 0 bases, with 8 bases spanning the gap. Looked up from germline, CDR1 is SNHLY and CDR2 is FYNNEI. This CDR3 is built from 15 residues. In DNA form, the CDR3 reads TGTGCCAGCAGTGAAAGGGGGAGTAGCAATCAGCCCCAGCATTTT. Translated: CASSERGSSNQPQHF.

CDR3 protein: CASSFSGGSSYNEQFF. The DNA of the CDR3 is TGTGCCAGCAGCTTCAGCGGGGGGAGCTCCTACAATGAGCAGTTCTTC. V and J are TRBV7-3 and TRBJ2-1; 9 bases agree with TRBD2. V dropped 3 bases and J dropped 0; count of bases not matched to a gene: 3. The CDR3 runs to 16 residues. Germline CDR1 SGHTA, CDR2 FQGTGA.

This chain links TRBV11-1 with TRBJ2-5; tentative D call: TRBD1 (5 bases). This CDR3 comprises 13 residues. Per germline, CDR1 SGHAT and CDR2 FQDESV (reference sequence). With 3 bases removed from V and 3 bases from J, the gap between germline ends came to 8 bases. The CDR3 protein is CASSFIREETQYF. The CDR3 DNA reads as TGTGCCAGCAGCTTCATCAGGGAAGAGACCCAGTACTTC.

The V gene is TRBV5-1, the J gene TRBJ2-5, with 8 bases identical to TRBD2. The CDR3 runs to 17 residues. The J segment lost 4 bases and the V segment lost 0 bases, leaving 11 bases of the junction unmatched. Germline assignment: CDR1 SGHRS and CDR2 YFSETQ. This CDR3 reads CASSLGARGAFRETQYF. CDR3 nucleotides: TGCGCCAGCAGCTTGGGTGCGCGGGGGGCCTTTCGAGAGACCCAGTACTTC. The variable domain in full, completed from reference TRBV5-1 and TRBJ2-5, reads KAGVTQTPRYLIKTRGQQVTLSCSPISGHRSVSWYQQTPGQGLQFLFEYFSETQRNKGNFPGRFSGRQFSNSRSEMNVSTLELGDSALYLCASSLGARGAFRETQYFGPGTRLLVL.

The CDR3 protein is CASSQGLLAGKETQYF. The CDR3 DNA reads as TGTGCCAGCAGCCAAGGATTACTAGCGGGGAAAGAGACCCAGTACTTC. The rearrangement uses TRBV4-2 and TRBJ2-5, with 10 nucleotides matching TRBD2. CDR3 length: 16 residues. J lost 3 bases, V lost 1 base, and 5 bases had no gene match. Germline loops: CDR1 LGHNA, CDR2 YNFKEQ.

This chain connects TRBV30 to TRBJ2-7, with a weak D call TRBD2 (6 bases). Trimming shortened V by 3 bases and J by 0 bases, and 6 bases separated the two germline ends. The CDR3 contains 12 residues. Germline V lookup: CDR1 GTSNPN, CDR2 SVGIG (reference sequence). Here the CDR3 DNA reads TGTGCCTGGAGGCGGGACTCCTACGAGCAGTACTTC. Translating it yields CAWRRDSYEQYF.

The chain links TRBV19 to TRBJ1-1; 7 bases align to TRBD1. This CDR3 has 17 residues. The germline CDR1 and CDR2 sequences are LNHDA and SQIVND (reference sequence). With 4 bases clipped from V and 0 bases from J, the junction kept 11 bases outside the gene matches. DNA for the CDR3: TGTGCCAGTAGTACAGTCCCGGGACAGTTGATGAACACTGAAGCTTTCTTT. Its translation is CASSTVPGQLMNTEAFF.

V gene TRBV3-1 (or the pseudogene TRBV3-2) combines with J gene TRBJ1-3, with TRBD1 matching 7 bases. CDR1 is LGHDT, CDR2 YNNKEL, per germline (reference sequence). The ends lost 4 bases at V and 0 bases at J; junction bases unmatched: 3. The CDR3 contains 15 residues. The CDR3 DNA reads TGTGCCAGCAGCCTCCGACAGGGCTCTGGAAACACCATATATTTT. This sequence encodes CASSLRQGSGNTIYF.

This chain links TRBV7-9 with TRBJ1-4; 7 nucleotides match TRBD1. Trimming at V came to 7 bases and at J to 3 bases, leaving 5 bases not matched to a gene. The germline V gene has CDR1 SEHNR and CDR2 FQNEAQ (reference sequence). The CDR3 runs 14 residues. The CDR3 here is CASMEGAPNEKLFF. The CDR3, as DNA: TGTGCCAGCATGGAGGGGGCGCCTAATGAAAAACTGTTTTTT.

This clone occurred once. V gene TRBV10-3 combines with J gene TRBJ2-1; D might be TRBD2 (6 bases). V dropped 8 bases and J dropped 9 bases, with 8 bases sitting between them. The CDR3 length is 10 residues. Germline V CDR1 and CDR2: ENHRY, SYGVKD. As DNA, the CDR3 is TGTGCCATCGGGGGGAGTGAGCAGTTCTTC. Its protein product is CAIGGSEQFF.

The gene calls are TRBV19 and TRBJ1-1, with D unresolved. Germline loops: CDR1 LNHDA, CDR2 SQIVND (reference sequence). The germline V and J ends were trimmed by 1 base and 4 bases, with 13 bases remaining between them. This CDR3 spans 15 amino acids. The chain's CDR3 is CASSIAVGQFTEAFF. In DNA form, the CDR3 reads TGTGCCAGTAGTATAGCGGTTGGGCAATTCACTGAAGCTTTCTTT.

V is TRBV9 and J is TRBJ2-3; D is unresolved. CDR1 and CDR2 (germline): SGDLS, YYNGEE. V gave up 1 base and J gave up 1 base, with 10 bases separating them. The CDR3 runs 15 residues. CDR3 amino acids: CASSVNSRGTDTQYF. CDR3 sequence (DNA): TGTGCCAGCAGCGTAAATAGCAGAGGCACAGATACGCAGTATTTT.

As DNA, the CDR3 is TGTGCCAGCAGTTACGGCCTACAGGGGGCGCGGCGGACTGAAGCTTTCTTT. Residues: CASSYGLQGARRTEAFF. The V call is TRBV6-2 or TRBV6-3, the J call TRBJ1-1, with TRBD1 matching over 9 bases. This CDR3 region has 17 residues. V trimming: 2 bases; J trimming: 5 bases; junction bases outside the gene matches: 12. CDR1 is MNHEY and CDR2 is SVGEGT in the germline V gene.

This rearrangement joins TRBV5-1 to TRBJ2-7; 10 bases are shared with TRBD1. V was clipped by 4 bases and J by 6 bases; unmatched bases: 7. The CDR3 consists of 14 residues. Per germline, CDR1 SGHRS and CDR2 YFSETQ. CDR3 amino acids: CASSIRQGAREQYF. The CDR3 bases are TGCGCCAGCAGCATTCGACAGGGGGCGCGCGAGCAGTACTTC. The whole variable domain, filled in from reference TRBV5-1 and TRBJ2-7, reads KAGVTQTPRYLIKTRGQQVTLSCSPISGHRSVSWYQQTPGQGLQFLFEYFSETQRNKGNFPGRFSGRQFSNSRSEMNVSTLELGDSALYLCASSIRQGAREQYFGPGTRLTVT.

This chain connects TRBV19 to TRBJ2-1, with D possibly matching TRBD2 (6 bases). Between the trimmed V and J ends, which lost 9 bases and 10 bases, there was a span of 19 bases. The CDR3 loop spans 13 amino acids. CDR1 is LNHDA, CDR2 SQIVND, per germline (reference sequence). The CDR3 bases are TGTGCCAGCCGGGGGTGGGAGTTCCCCGAGCAGTTCTTC. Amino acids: CASRGWEFPEQFF.

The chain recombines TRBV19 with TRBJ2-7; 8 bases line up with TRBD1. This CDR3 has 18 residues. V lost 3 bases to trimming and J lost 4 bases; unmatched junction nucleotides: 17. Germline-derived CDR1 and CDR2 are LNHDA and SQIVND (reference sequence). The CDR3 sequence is CASSISSRPVQGAYEQYF. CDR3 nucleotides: TGTGCCAGTAGTATTTCGTCTCGTCCGGTGCAGGGGGCTTACGAGCAGTACTTC.